Listed below are T cell receptor beta chains from one sample, sequenced in a study of T-cell reconstitution after alpha-beta-depleted transplantation in children. TCRdb recomputed calls from the PCR reads with MiXCR, one row per CDR3 protein. The profile shows approximately 50,000 distinct CDR3 sequences, roughly 5% of them singletons. The sequenced sample was PBMCs, mostly from graft donor cells, obtained 60 days after TCRalphabeta/CD19-depleted stem cell transplant. These receptors were taken from a female patient between 2 and 15 years old who had a stem cell transplant for aplastic anemia, so the T cells may come from the graft donor. CDR3s leave out the opening cysteine and the closing phenylalanine or tryptophan.

v_gene	j_gene	CDR3aa
TRBV6-6	TRBJ1-2	ASSGGLGPYGYT
TRBV5-5	TRBJ2-7	ASSLAVLSYEQY
TRBV6-1	TRBJ2-7	ASRGGAGATYEQY
TRBV6-5	TRBJ2-7	ASSLTSGTGAGEQY
TRBV29-1	TRBJ1-2	SVGTGTNYGYT
TRBV28	TRBJ2-6	ASGEAGANVLT
TRBV27	TRBJ2-1	ASGSRVGGAYNEQF
TRBV28	TRBJ2-1	ASSFATGSYNEQF
TRBV3-1	TRBJ2-3	ASSQYRTSGRGDTQY
TRBV12-3/TRBV12-4	TRBJ2-7	ASSPGQGAGGEQY
TRBV4-2	TRBJ2-1	ASSQGGRTNEQF
TRBV7-9	TRBJ2-5	ASSLGLAGGGRETQY
TRBV20-1	TRBJ1-1	SARADRVEAF
TRBV7-2	TRBJ1-3	ASFTPGQGGGNTIY
TRBV7-2	TRBJ2-5	ASSLAGTAKETQY
TRBV10-3	TRBJ2-1	AISASGAYNEQF
TRBV7-2	TRBJ2-7	ASSLEGGLSYEQY
TRBV12-3/TRBV12-4	TRBJ1-2	ASSLDGVYGYT